These 16 T cell receptor beta chains were all obtained from the same sample, sequenced in a study of cytomegalovirus exposure and HLA in healthy donors. PCR employed 60 Vbeta and 13 Jbeta primers. TCRdb's table, derived via immunoSEQ multiplex PCR, lists solely in-frame clones and lacks some. The repertoire holds about 190,000 clones, under 80% seen once, with about 4.6% in the top ten. The sample taken for sequencing was PBMCs. These receptors all stem from a man under 40 in good health and CMV-seropositive.

This clone appeared a few times. J is TRBJ2-3 and V is TRBV28, with 12 positions matching TRBD2. The trim removed 6 bases at V and 2 bases at J, leaving 6 bases unmatched. Germline lookup yields CDR1 MDHEN and CDR2 SYDVKM. The CDR3 has 16 amino acids. In DNA, the CDR3 is TGTGCCAGCAGCCCCCGACTAGCGGGAGACACAGATACGCAGTATTTT. Protein product: CASSPRLAGDTDTQYF.

This clone was picked up one time. V usage is TRBV5-4 and J usage is TRBJ1-4; D gene ambiguous. Germline V CDR1 and CDR2: SGHNT, YYREEE (reference sequence). This CDR3 is built from 15 residues. V shed 0 bases and J shed 0 bases, with 6 bases lying between them. Here the CDR3 reads CASSLGVATNEKLFF. Written as DNA, the CDR3 is TGTGCCAGCAGCTTGGGAGTTGCAACTAATGAAAAACTGTTTTTT.

This clone was picked up one time. J is TRBJ2-3 and V is TRBV29-1, with D possibly being TRBD1 (5 bases). CDR3 length: 16 residues. Germline V gives CDR1 SQVTM, CDR2 ANQGSEA. V lost 7 bases and J lost 4, with 24 bases in between. CDR3 sequence: CSARSSQGRSADTQYF. The CDR3 nucleotides read TGCAGCGCAAGATCTTCCCAGGGTCGGTCCGCAGATACGCAGTATTTT.

This clone was seen a few times. This CDR3 is CASSPRDPYGYTF. CDR3 DNA: TGTGCCAGCAGTCCCCGGGATCCCTATGGCTACACCTTC. The V and J genes are TRBV27 and TRBJ1-2, with D uncertain. Germline loops: CDR1 MNHEY, CDR2 SMNVEV (reference sequence). The ends were cut back, 5 bases at V and 4 bases at J, with 11 bases in the middle. The CDR3 sequence is 13 residues long.

This chain uses TRBV7-2 with TRBJ2-1; the D gene is possibly TRBD2 (5 bases). CDR1 and CDR2 from the germline V gene are SGHTA and FQGNSA. The CDR3 extends over 13 amino acids. The V end was cut by 5 bases, the J end by 5 bases, with 10 bases between. The CDR3 region is CASSPGIHNEQFF. The CDR3 region has the DNA TGTGCCAGCAGCCCCGGGATCCACAATGAGCAGTTCTTC.

This clone was seen only a few times. The V and J genes are TRBV2 and TRBJ2-2; TRBD1 matches 7 bases. This CDR3 has 14 amino acids. Per germline, CDR1 SNHLY and CDR2 FYNNEI. The junction had 1 base not matched to a gene; V was cut back by 3 bases and J by 3 bases. The CDR3 sequence is CASSEGQYTGELFF. As DNA, the CDR3 is TGTGCCAGCAGTGAGGGACAGTACACCGGGGAGCTGTTTTTT.

DNA for the CDR3: TGTGCCAGCAGTAGCCCCGGGGAGCTGTTTTTT. Translated, it gives CASSSPGELFF. The genes are TRBV6-1 and TRBJ2-2; D remains ambiguous. V gave up 5 bases and J gave up 6 bases, with 4 bases separating them. The CDR3 totals 11 residues. CDR1 and CDR2 from the germline V gene are MNHNS and SASEGT.

The V call is TRBV5-1, the J call TRBJ2-7, with 9 bases identical to TRBD1. After removal of 0 bases from V and 5 bases from J, the junction contained 6 bases not matched to a gene. Germline V gives CDR1 SGHRS, CDR2 YFSETQ. The CDR3 is 15 amino acids. The CDR3 protein is CASSLGGQGIHEQYF. The CDR3 DNA reads as TGCGCCAGCAGCTTGGGGGGACAGGGTATCCACGAGCAGTACTTC.

The chain has TRBV7-8 and TRBJ1-5; weak D call: TRBD1 (6 bases). The CDR3 spans 18 residues. The germline V and J ends were trimmed by 1 base and 1 base, with 17 bases remaining between them. Germline V lookup: CDR1 SGHVS, CDR2 FQNEAQ. The CDR3: CASSLVGAGTPSNQPQHF. DNA of the CDR3: TGTGCCAGCAGCTTAGTAGGGGCTGGGACACCGAGCAATCAGCCCCAGCATTTT.

This chain uses TRBV7-2 with TRBJ2-2, with 10 bases identical to TRBD2. This CDR3 region has 14 residues. Germline V CDR1 and CDR2: SGHTA, FQGNSA. After removal of 8 bases from V and 5 bases from J, the junction contained 5 bases not matched to a gene. CDR3 DNA: TGTGCCAGCGGGACTAGCGCCTCAACCGGGGAGCTGTTTTTT. Protein product: CASGTSASTGELFF.

This clone has more than one count but fewer than ten. This chain connects TRBV4-2 to TRBJ2-2, with a possible D match to TRBD2 (5 bases). The germline gives CDR1 LGHNA, CDR2 YNFKEQ. Trimming pared 5 bases from V and 5 bases from J, leaving 9 bases between. The CDR3 has 13 residues. The DNA of the CDR3 is TGTGCCAGCAGCTTTAGGGAGACCGGGGAGCTGTTTTTT. Its translation is CASSFRETGELFF.

The gene calls are TRBV18 and TRBJ2-5; 15 bases agree with TRBD2. CDR3 length: 17 residues. Per germline, CDR1 KGHSH and CDR2 LQKENI. J gave up 8 bases and V 6 bases, and 13 bases lay outside the gene matches. CDR3 nucleotides: TGTGCCAGCTCGCCTAGAGGACTAGCGGGGGGGATCGTCACCCAGTACTTC. It specifies CASSPRGLAGGIVTQYF. Combining the CDR3 with reference TRBV18 and TRBJ2-5 gives the whole variable domain NAGVMQNPRHLVRRRGQEARLRCSPMKGHSHVYWYRQLPEEGLKFMVYLQKENIIDESGMPKERFSAEFPKEGPSILRIQQVVRGDSAAYFCASSPRGLAGGIVTQYFGPGTRLLVL.

The rearrangement joins TRBV7-6 to TRBJ2-2; 8 positions match TRBD2. With 2 bases clipped from V and 5 bases from J, the junction kept 13 bases outside the gene matches. The V gene's germline CDR1 is SGHVS and CDR2 FNYEAQ. The CDR3 spans 18 residues. The CDR3 DNA reads as TGTGCCAGCAGCTTACCAATAGACAGCGGGAGTCTTACCGGGGAGCTGTTTTTT. It specifies CASSLPIDSGSLTGELFF.

The V and J genes are TRBV7-2 and TRBJ2-7, with 8 bases aligning to TRBD2. The V gene end was trimmed by 4 bases and the J gene end by 4 bases; junction bases not matched to a gene: 6. This CDR3 region has 14 residues. Germline V lookup: CDR1 SGHTA, CDR2 FQGNSA. DNA of the CDR3: TGTGCCAGCAGCTCTGACCTAGCGGGTTACGAGCAGTACTTC. It encodes CASSSDLAGYEQYF.

This clone was counted a few times. The chain recombines TRBV6-1 with TRBJ1-3; D remains unclear. Between the trimmed V and J ends, which lost 1 base and 4 bases, there was a span of 5 bases. The germline CDR1 and CDR2 sequences are MNHNS and SASEGT. The CDR3 has 13 residues. The CDR3 reads CASSEVSGNTIYF. The CDR3 region has the DNA TGTGCCAGCAGTGAAGTCTCCGGAAACACCATATATTTT.

The table lists this clone with many counts. The V gene is TRBV28, the J gene TRBJ2-4; 7 bases are a match to TRBD1. The germline gives CDR1 MDHEN, CDR2 SYDVKM. Losses at the gene ends were 6 bases for V and 2 bases for J; bases not matched to a gene: 7. The CDR3 length is 15 residues. The DNA of the CDR3 is TGTGCCAGCAGCTCCGACAGGGTCCCCAAAAACATTCAGTACTTC. It yields the protein CASSSDRVPKNIQYF. The full variable domain, completed using reference TRBV28 and TRBJ2-4, is DVKVTQSSRYLVKRTGEKVFLECVQDMDHENMFWYRQDPGLGLRLIYFSYDVKMKEKGDIPEGYSVSREKKERFSLILESASTNQTSMYLCASSSDRVPKNIQYFGAGTRLSVL.